This T cell receptor beta chain was retrieved from a study of CD8 T cells in Susac syndrome. When the RNA was reverse transcribed, random hexamers were used with an input of 0.5 to 1 ug. Amplification of TCR beta CDR3 by immunoSEQ multiplex PCR spanned 54 Vbeta and 13 Jbeta. TCRdb reanalysed the immunoSEQ multiplex PCR reads using MiXCR and keeps one entry per CDR3 protein. The table includes 200,000 or so distinct CDR3 sequences, about 90% detected once. The receptor was derived from a human donor with multiple sclerosis. Sequences were obtained from CD8+ T cells from PBMCs.

CDR3 DNA: TGTGCCACCCGAGGGTACCAAGAGACCCAGTACTTC. Translation gives CATRGYQETQYF. The V and J genes are TRBV24-1 and TRBJ2-5; D may be TRBD2 (5 bases). The germline V and J ends were trimmed by 9 bases and 0 bases, with 7 bases remaining between them. The germline CDR1 and CDR2 sequences are KGHDR and SFDVKD. The CDR3 is made up of 12 amino acids.